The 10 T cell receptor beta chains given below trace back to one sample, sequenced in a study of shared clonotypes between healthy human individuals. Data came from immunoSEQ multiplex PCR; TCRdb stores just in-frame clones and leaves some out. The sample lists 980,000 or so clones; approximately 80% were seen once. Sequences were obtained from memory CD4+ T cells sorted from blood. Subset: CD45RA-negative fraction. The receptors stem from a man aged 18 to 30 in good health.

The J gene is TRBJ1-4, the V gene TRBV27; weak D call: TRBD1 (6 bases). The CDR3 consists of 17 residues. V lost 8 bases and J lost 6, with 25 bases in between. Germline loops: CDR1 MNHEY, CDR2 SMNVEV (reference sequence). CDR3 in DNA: TGTGCCAGCGGAAAAACGGGACACCGAGGAAGGGATGAAAAACTGTTTTTT. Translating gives CASGKTGHRGRDEKLFF.

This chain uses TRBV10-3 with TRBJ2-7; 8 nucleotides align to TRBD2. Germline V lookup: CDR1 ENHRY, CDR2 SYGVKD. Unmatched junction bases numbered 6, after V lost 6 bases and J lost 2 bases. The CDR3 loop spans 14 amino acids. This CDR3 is CAISAGGLPYEQYF. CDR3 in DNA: TGTGCCATCAGCGCGGGAGGATTACCCTACGAGCAGTACTTC.

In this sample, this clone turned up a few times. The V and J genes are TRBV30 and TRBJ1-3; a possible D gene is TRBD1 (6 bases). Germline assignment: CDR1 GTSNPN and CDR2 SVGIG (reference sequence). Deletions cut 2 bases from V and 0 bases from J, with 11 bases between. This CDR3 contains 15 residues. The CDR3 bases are TGTGCCTGGAGTCCGGGACACTTCTCTGGAAACACCATATATTTT. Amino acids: CAWSPGHFSGNTIYF.

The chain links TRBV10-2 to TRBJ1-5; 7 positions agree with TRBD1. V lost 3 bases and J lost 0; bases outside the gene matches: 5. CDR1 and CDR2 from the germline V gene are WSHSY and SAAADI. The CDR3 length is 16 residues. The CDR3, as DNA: TGCGCCAGCAGTGAAAAGGGGGCTAATAGCAATCAGCCCCAGCATTTT. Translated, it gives CASSEKGANSNQPQHF.

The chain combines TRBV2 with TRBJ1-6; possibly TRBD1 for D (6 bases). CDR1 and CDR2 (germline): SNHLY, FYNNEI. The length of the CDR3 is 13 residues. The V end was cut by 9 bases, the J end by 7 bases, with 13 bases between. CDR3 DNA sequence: TGTGCCAGGAAGGGGGACGGCAATTCACCCCTCCACTTT. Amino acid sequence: CARKGDGNSPLHF.

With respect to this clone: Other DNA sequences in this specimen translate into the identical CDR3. CDR3 in DNA: TGCGCCAGCAGCTTGGATTCCCGCGGAGAGACCCAGTACTTC. Residues: CASSLDSRGETQYF. The chain joins TRBV5-1 to TRBJ2-5, with D unclear. V lost 0 bases, J lost 4 bases, and 10 bases lay in between. Germline CDR1 reads SGHRS; CDR2 reads YFSETQ. The CDR3 length is 14 residues.

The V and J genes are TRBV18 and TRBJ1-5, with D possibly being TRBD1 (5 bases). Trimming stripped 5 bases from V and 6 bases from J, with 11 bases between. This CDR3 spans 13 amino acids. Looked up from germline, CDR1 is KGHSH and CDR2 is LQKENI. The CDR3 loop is CASSGGDGQPQHF. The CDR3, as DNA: TGTGCCAGCTCAGGAGGGGACGGTCAGCCCCAGCATTTT. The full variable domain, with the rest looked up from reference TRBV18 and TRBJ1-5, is NAGVMQNPRHLVRRRGQEARLRCSPMKGHSHVYWYRQLPEEGLKFMVYLQKENIIDESGMPKERFSAEFPKEGPSILRIQQVVRGDSAAYFCASSGGDGQPQHFGDGTRLSIL.

CDR3 amino acids: CASSPPTSGRGYNEQFF. The CDR3 nucleotides read TGTGCCAGCAGCCCCCCAACTAGCGGAAGAGGATACAATGAGCAGTTCTTC. The rearrangement links TRBV27 to TRBJ2-1; 8 positions agree with TRBD2. The germline gives CDR1 MNHEY, CDR2 SMNVEV (reference sequence). V lost 6 bases to trimming and J lost 4 bases; unmatched junction nucleotides: 14. This CDR3 has 17 residues.

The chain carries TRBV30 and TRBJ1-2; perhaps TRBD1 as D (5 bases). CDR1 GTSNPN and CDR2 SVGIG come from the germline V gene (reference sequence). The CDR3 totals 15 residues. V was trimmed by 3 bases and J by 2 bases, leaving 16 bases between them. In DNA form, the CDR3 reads TGTGCCTGGAGAATGCCGGGACTAGGGAACTATGGCTACACCTTC. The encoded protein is CAWRMPGLGNYGYTF.

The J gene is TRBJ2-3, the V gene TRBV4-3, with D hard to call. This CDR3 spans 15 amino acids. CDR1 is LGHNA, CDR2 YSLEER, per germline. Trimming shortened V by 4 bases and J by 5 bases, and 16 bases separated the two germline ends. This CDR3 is CASSPRLIPQDTQYF. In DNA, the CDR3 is TGCGCCAGCAGCCCACGACTCATACCTCAAGATACGCAGTATTTT.